A single TCR beta chain is shown here with its context. Antigen specificity is unknown. The record originates from a study of T cells after yellow fever vaccination. In making TCR cDNA, 5'RACE template switching added a universal primer site and UMIs to it. From the 5' RACE reads, TCRdb called clonotypes with MiXCR, one entry per CDR3 protein. The sample records 250,000 to 400,000 distinct CDR3 sequences, roughly 4.3% being singletons. Germline assignment: CDR1 DFQATT and CDR2 SNEGSKA (reference sequence). The CDR3 sequence is 11 residues long. V was pared by 1 base and J by 4 bases, with 2 bases between. Notes on the study in general: From the bulk population, abundant clonotypes could contaminate and appear within FACS-sorted repertoires.

The source was PBMCs, collected 15 days after the yellow fever booster vaccination. V and J are TRBV20-1 and TRBJ1-3; D gene ambiguous. The clonotype was recovered from a young man who received the YFV17D yellow fever vaccine. CDR3 in amino acids: CSARVGNTIYF. CDR3 nucleotides: TGCAGTGCTAGAGTGGGAAACACCATATATTTT.